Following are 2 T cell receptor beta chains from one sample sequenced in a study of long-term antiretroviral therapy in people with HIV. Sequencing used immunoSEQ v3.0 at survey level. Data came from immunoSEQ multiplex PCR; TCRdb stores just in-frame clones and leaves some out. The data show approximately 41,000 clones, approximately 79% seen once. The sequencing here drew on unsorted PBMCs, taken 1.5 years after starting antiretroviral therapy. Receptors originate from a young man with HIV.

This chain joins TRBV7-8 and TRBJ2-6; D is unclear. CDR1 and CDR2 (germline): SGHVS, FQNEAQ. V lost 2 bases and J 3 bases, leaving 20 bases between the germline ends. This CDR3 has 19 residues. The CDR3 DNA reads TGTGCCAGCAGCTTAAGGCCCCTTCGGTCCTCTGATGGGGCCAACGTCCTGACTTTC. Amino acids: CASSLRPLRSSDGANVLTF. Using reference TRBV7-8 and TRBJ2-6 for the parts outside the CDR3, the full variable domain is GAGVSQSPRYKVAKRGQDVALRCDPISGHVSLFWYQQALGQGPEFLTYFQNEAQLDKSGLPSDRFFAERPEGSVSTLKIQRTQQEDSAVYLCASSLRPLRSSDGANVLTFGAGSRLTVL.

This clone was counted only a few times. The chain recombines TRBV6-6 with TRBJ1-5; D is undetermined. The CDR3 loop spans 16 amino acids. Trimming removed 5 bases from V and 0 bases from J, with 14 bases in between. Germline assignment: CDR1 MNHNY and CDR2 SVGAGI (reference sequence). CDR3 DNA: TGTGCCAGCAGTCCGACCCGTGGCGGTAGCAATCAGCCCCAGCATTTT. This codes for CASSPTRGGSNQPQHF.